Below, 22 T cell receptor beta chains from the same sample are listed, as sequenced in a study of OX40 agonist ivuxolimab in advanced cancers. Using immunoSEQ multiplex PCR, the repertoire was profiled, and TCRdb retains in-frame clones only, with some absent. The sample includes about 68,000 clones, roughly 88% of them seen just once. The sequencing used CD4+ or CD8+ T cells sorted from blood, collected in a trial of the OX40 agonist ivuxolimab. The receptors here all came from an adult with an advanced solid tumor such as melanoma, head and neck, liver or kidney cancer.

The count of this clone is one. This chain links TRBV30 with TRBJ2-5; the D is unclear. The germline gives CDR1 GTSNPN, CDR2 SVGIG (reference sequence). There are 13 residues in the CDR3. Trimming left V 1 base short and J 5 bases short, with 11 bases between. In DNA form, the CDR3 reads TGTGCCTGGAGTGAGTCTGGGTGGGAGACCCAGTACTTC. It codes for CAWSESGWETQYF.

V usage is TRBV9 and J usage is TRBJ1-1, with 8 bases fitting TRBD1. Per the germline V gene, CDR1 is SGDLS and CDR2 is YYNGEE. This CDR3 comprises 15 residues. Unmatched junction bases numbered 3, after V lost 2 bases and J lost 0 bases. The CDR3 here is CASSVGDRMNTEAFF. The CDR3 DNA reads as TGTGCCAGCAGCGTGGGGGACAGGATGAACACTGAAGCTTTCTTT.

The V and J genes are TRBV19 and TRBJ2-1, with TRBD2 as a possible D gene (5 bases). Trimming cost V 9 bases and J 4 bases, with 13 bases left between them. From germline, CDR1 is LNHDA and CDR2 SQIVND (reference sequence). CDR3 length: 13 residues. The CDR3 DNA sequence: TGTGCCAGCACCTTAAGCGGATACAATGAGCAGTTCTTC. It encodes CASTLSGYNEQFF.

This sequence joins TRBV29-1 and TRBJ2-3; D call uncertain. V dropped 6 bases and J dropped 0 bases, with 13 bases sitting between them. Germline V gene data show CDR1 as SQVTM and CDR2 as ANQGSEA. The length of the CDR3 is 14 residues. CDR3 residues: CSVGYTGSTDTQYF. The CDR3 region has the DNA TGCAGCGTAGGGTACACCGGAAGCACAGATACGCAGTATTTT.

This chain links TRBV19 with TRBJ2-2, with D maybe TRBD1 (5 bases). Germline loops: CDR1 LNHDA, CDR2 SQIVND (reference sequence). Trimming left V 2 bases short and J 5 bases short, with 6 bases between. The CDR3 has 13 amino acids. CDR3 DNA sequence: TGTGCCAGTAGTATAAGGGGTACCGGGGAGCTGTTTTTT. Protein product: CASSIRGTGELFF. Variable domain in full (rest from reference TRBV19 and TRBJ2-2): DGGITQSPKYLFRKEGQNVTLSCEQNLNHDAMYWYRQDPGQGLRLIYYSQIVNDFQKGDIAEGYSVSREKKESFPLTVTSAQKNPTAFYLCASSIRGTGELFFGEGSRLTVL.

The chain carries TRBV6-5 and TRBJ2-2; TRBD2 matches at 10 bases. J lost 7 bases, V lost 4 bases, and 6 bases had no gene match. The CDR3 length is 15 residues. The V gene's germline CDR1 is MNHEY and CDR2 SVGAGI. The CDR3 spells CASSSLAGVVGELFF. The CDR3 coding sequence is TGTGCCAGCAGTTCTCTAGCGGGAGTGGTCGGGGAGCTGTTTTTT.

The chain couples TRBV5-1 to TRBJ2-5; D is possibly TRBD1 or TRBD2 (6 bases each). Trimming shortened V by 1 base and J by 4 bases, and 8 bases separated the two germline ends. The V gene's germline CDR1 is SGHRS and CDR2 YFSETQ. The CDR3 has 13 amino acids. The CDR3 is CASSLRGVETQYF. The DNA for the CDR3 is TGCGCCAGCAGCTTGAGGGGGGTAGAGACCCAGTACTTC. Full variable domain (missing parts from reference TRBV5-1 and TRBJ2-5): KAGVTQTPRYLIKTRGQQVTLSCSPISGHRSVSWYQQTPGQGLQFLFEYFSETQRNKGNFPGRFSGRQFSNSRSEMNVSTLELGDSALYLCASSLRGVETQYFGPGTRLLVL.

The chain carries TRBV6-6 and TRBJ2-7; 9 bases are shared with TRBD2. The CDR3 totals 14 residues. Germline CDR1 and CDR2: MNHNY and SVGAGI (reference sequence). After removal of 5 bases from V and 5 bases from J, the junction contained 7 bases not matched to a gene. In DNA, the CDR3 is TGTGCCAGCAGTATTAGCGGGAGTTCCGACGAGCAGTACTTC. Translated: CASSISGSSDEQYF.

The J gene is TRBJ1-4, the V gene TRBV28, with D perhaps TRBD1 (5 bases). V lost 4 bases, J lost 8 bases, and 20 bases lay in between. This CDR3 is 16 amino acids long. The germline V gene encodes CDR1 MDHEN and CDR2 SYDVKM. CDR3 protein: CASSYPLTTAGEKLFF. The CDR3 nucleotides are TGTGCCAGCAGTTACCCCTTAACCACGGCAGGGGAAAAACTGTTTTTT. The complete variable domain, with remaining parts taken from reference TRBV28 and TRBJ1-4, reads DVKVTQSSRYLVKRTGEKVFLECVQDMDHENMFWYRQDPGLGLRLIYFSYDVKMKEKGDIPEGYSVSREKKERFSLILESASTNQTSMYLCASSYPLTTAGEKLFFGSGTQLSVL.

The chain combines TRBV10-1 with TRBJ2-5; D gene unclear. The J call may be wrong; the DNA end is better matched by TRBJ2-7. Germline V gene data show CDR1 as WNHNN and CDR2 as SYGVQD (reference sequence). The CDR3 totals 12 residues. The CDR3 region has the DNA TGCGCCAGCAGGGCCGAGGAGAACGAGCAGTACTTC. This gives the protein CASRAEENEQYF.

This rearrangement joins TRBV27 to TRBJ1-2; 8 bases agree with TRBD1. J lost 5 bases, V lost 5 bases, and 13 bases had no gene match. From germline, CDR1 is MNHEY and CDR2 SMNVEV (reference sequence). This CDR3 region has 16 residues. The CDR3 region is CASSPQPRTGPYGYTF. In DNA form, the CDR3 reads TGTGCCAGCAGTCCTCAGCCTCGGACAGGGCCGTATGGCTACACCTTC.

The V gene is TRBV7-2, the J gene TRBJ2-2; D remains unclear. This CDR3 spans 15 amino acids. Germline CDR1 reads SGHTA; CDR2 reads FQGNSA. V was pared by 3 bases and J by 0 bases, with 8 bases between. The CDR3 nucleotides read TGTGCCAGCAGCTTCCCTGTTCCGAACACCGGGGAGCTGTTTTTT. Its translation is CASSFPVPNTGELFF.

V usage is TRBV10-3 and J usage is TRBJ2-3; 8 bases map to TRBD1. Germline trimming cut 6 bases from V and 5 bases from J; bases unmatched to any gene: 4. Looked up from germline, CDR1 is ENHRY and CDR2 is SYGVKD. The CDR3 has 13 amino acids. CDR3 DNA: TGTGCCATCAGGAAACAGGGGGGAGATACGCAGTATTTT. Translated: CAIRKQGGDTQYF.

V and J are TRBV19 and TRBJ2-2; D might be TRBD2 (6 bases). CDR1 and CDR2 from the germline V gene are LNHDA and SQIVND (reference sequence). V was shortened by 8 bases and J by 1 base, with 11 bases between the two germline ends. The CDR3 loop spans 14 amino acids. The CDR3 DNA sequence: TGTGCCAGTTTCGGGAGAGGGAACACCGGGGAGCTGTTTTTT. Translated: CASFGRGNTGELFF. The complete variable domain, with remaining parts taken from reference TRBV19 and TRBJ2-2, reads DGGITQSPKYLFRKEGQNVTLSCEQNLNHDAMYWYRQDPGQGLRLIYYSQIVNDFQKGDIAEGYSVSREKKESFPLTVTSAQKNPTAFYLCASFGRGNTGELFFGEGSRLTVL.

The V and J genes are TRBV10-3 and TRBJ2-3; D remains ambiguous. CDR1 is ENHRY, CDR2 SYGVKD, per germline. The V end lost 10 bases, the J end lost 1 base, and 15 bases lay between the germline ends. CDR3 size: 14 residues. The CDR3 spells CATKLVVGTDTQYF. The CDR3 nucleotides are TGTGCCACCAAGTTAGTGGTAGGCACAGATACGCAGTATTTT.

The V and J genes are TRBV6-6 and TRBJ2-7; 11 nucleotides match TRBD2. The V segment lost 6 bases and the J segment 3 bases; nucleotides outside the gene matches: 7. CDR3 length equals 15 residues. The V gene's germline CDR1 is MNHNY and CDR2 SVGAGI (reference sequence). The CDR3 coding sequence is TGTGCCAGCAGACGAACGGGACTAGCGGACTACGAGCAGTACTTC. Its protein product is CASRRTGLADYEQYF.

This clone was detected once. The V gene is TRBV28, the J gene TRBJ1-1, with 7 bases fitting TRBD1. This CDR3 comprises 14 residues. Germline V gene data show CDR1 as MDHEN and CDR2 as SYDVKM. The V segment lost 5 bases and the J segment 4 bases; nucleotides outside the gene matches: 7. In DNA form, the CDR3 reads TGTGCCAGCAGTCCAGGACAGGCGGGCACTGAAGCTTTCTTT. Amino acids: CASSPGQAGTEAFF. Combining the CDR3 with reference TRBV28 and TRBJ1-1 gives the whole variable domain DVKVTQSSRYLVKRTGEKVFLECVQDMDHENMFWYRQDPGLGLRLIYFSYDVKMKEKGDIPEGYSVSREKKERFSLILESASTNQTSMYLCASSPGQAGTEAFFGQGTRLTVV.

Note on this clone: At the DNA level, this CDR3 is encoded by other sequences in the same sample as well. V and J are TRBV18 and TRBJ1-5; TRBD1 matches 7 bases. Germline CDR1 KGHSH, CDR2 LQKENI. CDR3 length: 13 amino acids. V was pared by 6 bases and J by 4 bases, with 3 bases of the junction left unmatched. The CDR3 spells CASSPGQNQPQHF. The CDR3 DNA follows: TGTGCCAGCTCCCCGGGACAGAATCAGCCCCAGCATTTT.

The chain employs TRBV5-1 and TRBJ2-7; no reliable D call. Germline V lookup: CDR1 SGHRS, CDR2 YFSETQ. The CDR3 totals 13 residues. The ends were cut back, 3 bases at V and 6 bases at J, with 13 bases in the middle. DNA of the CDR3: TGCGCCAGCAGCTCGGACCTAGAAGCCGAGCAGTACTTC. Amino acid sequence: CASSSDLEAEQYF.

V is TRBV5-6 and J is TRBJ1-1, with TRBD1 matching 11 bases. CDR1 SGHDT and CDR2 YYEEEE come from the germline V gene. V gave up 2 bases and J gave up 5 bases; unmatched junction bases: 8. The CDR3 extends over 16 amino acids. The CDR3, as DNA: TGTGCCAGCAGCTTCGGGACAGGGGGAAGGGGGACTGAAGCTTTCTTT. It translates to CASSFGTGGRGTEAFF.

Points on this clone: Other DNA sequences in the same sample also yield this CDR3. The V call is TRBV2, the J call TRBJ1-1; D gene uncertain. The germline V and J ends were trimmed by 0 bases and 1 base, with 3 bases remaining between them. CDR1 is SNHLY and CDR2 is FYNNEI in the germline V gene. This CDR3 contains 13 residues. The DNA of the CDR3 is TGTGCCAGCAGTGAAGCAGAGAACACTGAAGCTTTCTTT. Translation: CASSEAENTEAFF.

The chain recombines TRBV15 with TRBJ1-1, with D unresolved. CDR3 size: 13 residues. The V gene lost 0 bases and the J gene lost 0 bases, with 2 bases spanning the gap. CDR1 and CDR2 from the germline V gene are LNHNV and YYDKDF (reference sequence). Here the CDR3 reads CATSRDMNTEAFF. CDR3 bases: TGTGCCACCAGCAGAGATATGAACACTGAAGCTTTCTTT.